This T cell receptor (beta chain) was identified in a study of T cell clonotyping in hematopoietic cell transplantation. The study, taken as a whole, reports: Recipient TCR diversity dropped after transplant; expanded clonotypes rose from day 30 to 180.

V lost 0 bases and J lost 8, with 14 bases in between. The CDR3 is 16 amino acids. Germline-derived CDR1 and CDR2 are MNHNS and SASEGT. Sequenced by immunoSEQ multiplex PCR; TCRdb stores in-frame clones only, minus some. The data show approximately 70,000 clones, 90% to 95% seen once. A remark on this clone: Its antigen is currently unknown.

The J gene is TRBJ1-6, the V gene TRBV6-1; D is possibly TRBD1 (5 bases). Material: peripheral blood mononuclear cells. This receptor was obtained from a man aged 50-60 years in good health. Some clones in this sample may be carry-over from other donors' samples. As DNA, the CDR3 is TGTGCCAGCAGTGAAGCAGGTGGCCGGGGCGATTCACCCCTCCACTTT. Protein sequence: CASSEAGGRGDSPLHF.